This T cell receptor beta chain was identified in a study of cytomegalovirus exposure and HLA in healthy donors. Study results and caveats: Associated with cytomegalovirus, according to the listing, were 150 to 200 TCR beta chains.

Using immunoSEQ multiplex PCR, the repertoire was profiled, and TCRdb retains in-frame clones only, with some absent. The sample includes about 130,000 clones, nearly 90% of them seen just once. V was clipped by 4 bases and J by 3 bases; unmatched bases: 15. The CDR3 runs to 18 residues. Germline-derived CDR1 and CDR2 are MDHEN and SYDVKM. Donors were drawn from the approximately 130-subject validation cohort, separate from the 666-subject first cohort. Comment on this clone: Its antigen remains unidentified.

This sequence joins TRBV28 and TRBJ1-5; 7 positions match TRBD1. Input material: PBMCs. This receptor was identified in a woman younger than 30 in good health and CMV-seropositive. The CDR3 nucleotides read TGTGCCAGCAGTTCGCGGTCCCACACAGGGGCCCTCAATCAGCCCCAGCATTTT. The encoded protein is CASSSRSHTGALNQPQHF. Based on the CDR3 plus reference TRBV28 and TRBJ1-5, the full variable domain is DVKVTQSSRYLVKRTGEKVFLECVQDMDHENMFWYRQDPGLGLRLIYFSYDVKMKEKGDIPEGYSVSREKKERFSLILESASTNQTSMYLCASSSRSHTGALNQPQHFGDGTRLSIL.